This section outlines one T cell receptor beta chain sequence together with its context. Its target is not known. Germline CDR1 and CDR2: LNHNV and YYDKDF (reference sequence). Unmatched junction bases numbered 11, after V lost 3 bases and J lost 1 base. The CDR3 runs 19 residues. The data stem from a study of cytomegalovirus exposure and HLA in healthy donors. Study conclusions and caveats: It was reportedly the case that the classifier diagnosed cytomegalovirus status with high specificity and sensitivity. Listed as cytomegalovirus-associated were 150 to 200 TCR beta chains.

Profiled with immunoSEQ multiplex PCR; TCRdb holds only in-frame clones, not every one. This table has about 72,000 clones, 94% appearing once. The genes are TRBV15 and TRBJ1-5, with TRBD1 identical over 11 bases. Sequences were obtained from PBMCs. The sequence came from a woman younger than 30 in good health and CMV-seropositive. CDR3: CATSRDLSGTGGSNQPQHF. The CDR3 DNA sequence: TGTGCCACCAGCAGGGACTTATCCGGGACAGGGGGAAGCAATCAGCCCCAGCATTTT.